This TCR beta chain was obtained from a study of graft-versus-host responses after intestinal transplantation. Responders (around 200,000, CFSE-labeled) met around 200,000 stimulators that were irradiated and violet-dye-labeled. Method: immunoSEQ multiplex PCR; TCRdb's copy keeps in-frame clones and lacks some. Found here are around 14,000 clones, 35% to 40% of them singletons; the top ten hold 15%. The CDR3 has 13 amino acids. The V segment lost 0 bases and the J segment 6 bases; nucleotides outside the gene matches: 0. In germline, CDR1 is SGHNT, CDR2 YYREEE (reference sequence). This chain joins TRBV5-4 and TRBJ1-5, with 7 bases fitting TRBD1. This specimen consisted of alloreactive CD8+ T cells from a mixed lymphocyte reaction culture, obtained before intestinal transplant. Subset in this sample: CFSE-low proliferating T cells sorted from roughly 6-day pre-transplant mixed lymphocyte reaction (GvH or HvG direction). The source of this sequence is a human patient who received an intestinal transplant. The CDR3 DNA reads TGTGCCAGCAGCTTGGGACAGGGTCAGCCCCAGCATTTT. Translating gives CASSLGQGQPQHF.